These T cell receptor beta chains were read from a single sample in a study of blood T cell repertoires in COVID-19. Repertoires were generated with immunoSEQ multiplex PCR, while TCRdb's copy carries only in-frame clones and drops some. This sample yields 300,000 to 500,000 clones, of which 88% are seen a single time; more than 2% belongs to the top ten. Sequenced material: PBMCs or T cells enriched from blood (not recorded which). Every receptor here comes from a woman aged 40 to 55 with acute COVID-19. CDR3s include the opening cysteine and the closing phenylalanine or tryptophan. The D gene is left open where the match is weak. Part of the rows lack a size; the others show once, few, many or a class for expanded clones.

TGTGCCAGCAGCCCGGGGTCCGGGTCTAATCAGCCCCAGCATTTT	CASSPGSGSNQPQHF	TRBV3-1/TRBV3-2	TRBJ1-5	-	once
TGTGCCAGCAGCGTAGCAGGGAAGGACACTGAAGCTTTCTTT	CASSVAGKDTEAFF	TRBV9	TRBJ1-1	-	-
TGTGCCAGCAGCGCTCTGGACAGGGGGCTATCTGAAGCTTTCTTT	CASSALDRGLSEAFF	TRBV9	TRBJ1-1	TRBD1	few
TGTGCCAGCAGCCTTTTCCTAGGACAGCTAACTCAAATGGGAGTCTCCTACGAGCAGTACTTC	CASSLFLGQLTQMGVSYEQYF	TRBV28	TRBJ2-7	-	-
TGTGCCAGCAGCTTCCAGGGGGCGTCTGACACTGAAGCTTTCTTT	CASSFQGASDTEAFF	TRBV5-8	TRBJ1-1	TRBD1	once
TGTGCCAGCATTTTACAGGGATTCAATAATTCACCCCTCCACTTT	CASILQGFNNSPLHF	TRBV6-6	TRBJ1-6	-	few
TGTGCCAGCAGCTTGCCACTGGGGCTGGTGCACGAGACCCAGTACTTC	CASSLPLGLVHETQYF	TRBV5-4	TRBJ2-5	-	-
TGTGCCATCCGGACTAGCGGGTTCTTGGATGAGCAGTTCTTC	CAIRTSGFLDEQFF	TRBV10-3	TRBJ2-1	TRBD2	-
TGTGCCAGCAGCCAAACAGGGGGCGATGAAAAACTGTTTTTT	CASSQTGGDEKLFF	TRBV27	TRBJ1-4	TRBD1	-
TGTGCCAGCACCAGACAGGGGGACATTCGCCAGCCCCAGCATTTT	CASTRQGDIRQPQHF	TRBV6-5	TRBJ1-5	TRBD1	-
TGTGCCATCTTAGGGGTTTGGAGCTCTGGAAACACCATATATTTT	CAILGVWSSGNTIYF	TRBV10-3	TRBJ1-3	-	-
TGTGCCAGCAGCTTCGGACTTATTCCTATGAACACTGAAGCTTTCTTT	CASSFGLIPMNTEAFF	TRBV2	TRBJ1-1	-	-
TGTGCCAGCAGCCAGGCAGAGACCCAGTACTTC	CASSQAETQYF	TRBV11-2	TRBJ2-5	-	-
TGTGCCAGCAGCCAAGACGGGAACACTGAAGCTTTCTTT	CASSQDGNTEAFF	TRBV3-1/TRBV3-2	TRBJ1-1	-	-
TGTGCCAGTAGTATAGAGGGACAGGGTGGTGGAACGCAGTATTTT	CASSIEGQGGGTQYF	TRBV19	TRBJ2-3	TRBD1	-
TGTGCCAGCAGTCCGAGGACAGATCCAACGAACACTGAAGCTTTCTTT	CASSPRTDPTNTEAFF	TRBV27	TRBJ1-1	-	-
TGTGCCACCAGCAGAGATGCGACCGGAGGTGGCTACACCTTC	CATSRDATGGGYTF	TRBV15	TRBJ1-2	-	few
TGCGCCAGCAGCTTAGCCTCGAGGGATTCACCCCTCCACTTT	CASSLASRDSPLHF	TRBV5-1	TRBJ1-6	-	few
TGTGCCAGCAGCGTAGGGGCTGGGAACACCGGGGAGCTGTTTTTT	CASSVGAGNTGELFF	TRBV9	TRBJ2-2	-	-
TGCGCCAGCAGCTCCCAAGGCTGGCAGGGGGCCTCTGAAGCTTTCTTT	CASSSQGWQGASEAFF	TRBV5-1	TRBJ1-1	TRBD1	once
TGCGCCAGCAGTGAGTTACAGTATAGCAATCAGCCCCAGCATTTT	CASSELQYSNQPQHF	TRBV10-2	TRBJ1-5	-	-
TGTGCCAGTAGTATAGGCTCAGGGGGCCTACACGGCTACACCTTC	CASSIGSGGLHGYTF	TRBV19	TRBJ1-2	TRBD1	-
TGCGCCAGCAGCCAAGGACAAGCCACTGAAGCTTTCTTT	CASSQGQATEAFF	TRBV4-1	TRBJ1-1	-	few
TGCGCCAGCAGCTCCTCGGGGTACGAGCAGTACTTC	CASSSSGYEQYF	TRBV5-1	TRBJ2-7	-	-
TGTGCCAGCAGCTATCGCCGGGACTCTAATGAAAAACTGTTTTTT	CASSYRRDSNEKLFF	TRBV7-9	TRBJ1-4	-	once
TGTGCCAGCAGCAATGCAGGACATCCCTACAATGAGCAGTTCTTC	CASSNAGHPYNEQFF	TRBV5-4	TRBJ2-1	-	-
TGTGCCAGCAGCTTCGTGATTGGGGCCCGGGCCGGCCAAGAGACCCAGTACTTC	CASSFVIGARAGQETQYF	TRBV5-5	TRBJ2-5	-	-
TGTGCCAGCAGTTATTCGGGACACCCCGAGCAGTACTTC	CASSYSGHPEQYF	TRBV6-5	TRBJ2-7	-	-
TGTGCCAGCAGCCAAGGGGGGGCTAATGGAAACACCATATATTTT	CASSQGGANGNTIYF	TRBV5-4	TRBJ1-3	-	-
TGTGCCATCAGTGAGGCAGTACCCTACTATGGCTACACCTTC	CAISEAVPYYGYTF	TRBV10-3	TRBJ1-2	-	-
TGTGCCAGTAGTATAGATCGTACAGGGGGCCGACTCTTC	CASSIDRTGGRLF	TRBV19	TRBJ1-2	TRBD1	-
TGTGCCAGCAGCCAAGATTCTTTCGGGTTCTCTGGAAACACCATATATTTT	CASSQDSFGFSGNTIYF	TRBV3-1/TRBV3-2	TRBJ1-3	-	-